The 7 T cell receptor beta chains below all came from one sample that was sequenced in a study of T-cell reconstitution after alpha-beta-depleted transplantation in children. Unique molecular identifiers were used in preparing the TCRbeta library. TCRdb re-analysed the PCR reads in MiXCR, keeping a single row per CDR3 protein. The data hold around 200,000 distinct CDR3 sequences, with around 9.6% observed a single time. Sequencing was performed on PBMCs from the stem cell graft donor, taken from the stem cell graft. These receptors came from a human donor who donated a stem cell graft to a child with acute lymphoblastic leukemia.

The rearrangement links TRBV28 to TRBJ2-5, with 7 nucleotides matching TRBD1. The junction had 4 bases not matched to a gene; V was cut back by 3 bases and J by 0 bases. CDR1 MDHEN and CDR2 SYDVKM come from the germline V gene. The CDR3 spans 15 residues. For the CDR3, the DNA is TGTGCCAGCAGTTTTGGCAGGGGGTACCAAGAGACCCAGTACTTC. It codes for CASSFGRGYQETQYF.

The V call is TRBV6-5, the J call TRBJ1-1; D unresolved. Germline V lookup: CDR1 MNHEY, CDR2 SVGAGI. The CDR3 length is 16 residues. V lost 2 bases, J lost 1 base, and 14 bases lay in between. Written as DNA, the CDR3 is TGTGCCAGCAGTTACAATCCTGGACGGCGGAACACTGAAGCTTTCTTT. Its translation: CASSYNPGRRNTEAFF.

This clonotype turned up a few times. This chain joins TRBV5-1 and TRBJ2-7, with D perhaps TRBD1 or TRBD2 (5 bases each). Germline-derived CDR1 and CDR2 are SGHRS and YFSETQ. This CDR3 region has 15 residues. V lost 2 bases and J lost 5, with 17 bases in between. The CDR3 DNA is TGCGCCAGCAGCTTACGGGACGTGGGAACGAACGAGCAGTACTTC. It translates to CASSLRDVGTNEQYF.

The gene calls are TRBV12-3 or TRBV12-4 and TRBJ1-5; D uncertain. The CDR3 runs 12 residues. The V end lost 5 bases, the J end lost 7 bases, and 9 bases lay between the germline ends. The CDR3 loop reads CASSPQAQPQHF. The CDR3 DNA reads as TGTGCCAGCAGTCCCCAGGCACAGCCCCAGCATTTT.

There are many counts of this clonotype. The rearrangement uses TRBV5-1 and TRBJ2-3; D may be TRBD1 (6 bases). Trimming removed 4 bases at V and 5 bases at J, with 8 bases between. This CDR3 region has 12 residues. CDR1 and CDR2 from the germline V gene are SGHRS and YFSETQ. CDR3 protein: CASSIRGDTQYF. CDR3 DNA sequence: TGCGCCAGCAGCATCAGGGGAGATACGCAGTATTTT.

The chain couples TRBV7-6 to TRBJ2-7; D gene uncertain. The V gene's germline CDR1 is SGHVS and CDR2 FNYEAQ. Deletions cut 0 bases from V and 6 bases from J, with 9 bases between. The length of the CDR3 is 13 residues. The CDR3 reads CASSLALTGEQYF. DNA for the CDR3: TGTGCCAGCAGCTTAGCGCTAACCGGCGAGCAGTACTTC.

The sample holds many counts of this clonotype. V usage is TRBV18 and J usage is TRBJ1-5; TRBD1 is a possible D gene (5 bases). CDR1 and CDR2 (germline): KGHSH, LQKENI. CDR3 size: 16 residues. The V gene lost 0 bases and the J gene lost 6 bases, with 15 bases spanning the gap. In DNA form, the CDR3 reads TGTGCCAGCTCACCACCCCATGGGGCGGCTGGTCAGCCCCAGCATTTT. This translates into CASSPPHGAAGQPQHF.